This T cell receptor beta chain was captured in a study of Ad26.COV2.S vaccination and SARS-CoV-2 variants. About the study: Administration of Ad26.COV2.S was intramuscular, either once or twice 56 days apart. The study, taken as a whole, reports: Vaccine recipients had higher spike-specific TCR breadth than placebo recipients.

The treatment: 15 to 20 received Ad26.COV2.S at low or high dose, single or two shots; about 5 received placebo; per-sample allocation not given. The study sampled participants on day 63 after the first vaccine or placebo injection. The sample came from a Boston adult aged 18-55 years. Wuhan-strain spike was delivered by a replication-incompetent Ad26 vector. To note about this clone: Antigen unknown.

Produced via immunoSEQ multiplex PCR; TCRdb's table is partial and in-frame only. The data show some 410,000 clones, around 92% seen once. This CDR3 comprises 18 residues. V lost 0 bases to trimming and J lost 4 bases; unmatched junction nucleotides: 8. The sequence came from a person between 18 and 65 years old who received the Ad26.COV2.S COVID-19 vaccine or a placebo. The specimen was peripheral blood, collected in a trial of Ad26.COV2.S vaccine versus placebo. The gene calls are TRBV6-7 and TRBJ2-6; 8 bases line up with TRBD1. TRBV6-7 qualifies as an ORF whose function is uncertain. CDR3 residues: CASSYSAGGVTGANVLTF. The CDR3 nucleotides are TGTGCCAGCAGTTACTCGGCAGGGGGCGTCACCGGGGCCAACGTCCTGACTTTC.